This TCR beta chain was documented in a study of OX40 agonist ivuxolimab in advanced cancers. The overall study: Patients treated during dose escalation were battling hepatocellular carcinoma, melanoma, renal cell or head and neck cancer. Points from the study as a whole: Both CD4+ and CD8+ T cell populations in blood had undergone clonal expansion by week 6 at 0.1 to 3.0 mg/kg.

The method was immunoSEQ multiplex PCR; TCRdb's version includes in-frame clones alone and lacks a portion of them. The sample has approximately 57,000 clones, 83% seen once; the top ten hold roughly 3.2%. Looked up from germline, CDR1 is MNHEY and CDR2 is SMNVEV (reference sequence). V lost 5 bases and J lost 2; bases outside the gene matches: 11. The CDR3 extends over 16 amino acids. This clone occurred once. Its antigen remains unknown. The sequencing here drew on CD4+ or CD8+ T cells sorted from blood, taken in a trial of the OX40 agonist ivuxolimab. This receptor was identified in an adult with an advanced solid tumor such as melanoma, head and neck, liver or kidney cancer. The V and J genes are TRBV27 and TRBJ1-1; 7 bases line up with TRBD1. The CDR3 DNA is TGTGCCAGCAGTCTACATCACCGGGACAGAAACACTGAAGCTTTCTTT. It yields the protein CASSLHHRDRNTEAFF.